This T cell receptor beta chain stems from a study of T cell changes during pregnancy in multiple sclerosis. V was clipped by 4 bases and J by 7 bases, with 7 bases between them. The CDR3 loop spans 12 amino acids. CDR1 MDHEN and CDR2 SYDVKM come from the germline V gene. The protocol was immunoSEQ multiplex PCR, while the TCRdb copy is restricted to in-frame clones and leaves out a portion. The sample contains 60,000 to 65,000 clones, about nine tenths of which appear only once. The sequencing used peripheral blood, collected in the second trimester of pregnancy. The chain combines TRBV28 with TRBJ2-2; D unclear. This receptor was obtained from a female donor in good health, enrolled as a control in a pregnancy study. The CDR3 region has the DNA TGTGCCAGCAGTTCCCCCCGCGGGGAGCTGTTTTTT. It codes for CASSSPRGELFF.